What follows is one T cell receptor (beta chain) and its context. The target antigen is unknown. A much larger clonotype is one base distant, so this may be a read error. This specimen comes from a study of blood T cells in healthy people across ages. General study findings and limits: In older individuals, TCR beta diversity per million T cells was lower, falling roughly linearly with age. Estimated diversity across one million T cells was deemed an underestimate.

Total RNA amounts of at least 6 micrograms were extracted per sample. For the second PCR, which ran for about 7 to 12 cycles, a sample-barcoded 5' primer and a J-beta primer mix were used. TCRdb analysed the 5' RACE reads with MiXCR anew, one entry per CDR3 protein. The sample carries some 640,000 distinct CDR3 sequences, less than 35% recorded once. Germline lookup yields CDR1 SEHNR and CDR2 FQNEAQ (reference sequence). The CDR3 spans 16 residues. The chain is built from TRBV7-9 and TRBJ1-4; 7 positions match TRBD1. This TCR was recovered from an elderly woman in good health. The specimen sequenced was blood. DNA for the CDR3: TGTGCCGGCAGCTTCCCTCCGGGACAGACTAATGAAAAACTGTTTTTT. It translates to CAGSFPPGQTNEKLFF.